This T cell receptor (beta chain) appears in the sequencing data of a study of cytomegalovirus exposure and HLA in healthy donors. Study details: Of approximately 400 genotyped donors, approximately 84% clustered with self-reported Caucasian donors.

Germline V gene data show CDR1 as SNHLY and CDR2 as FYNNEI. V lost 1 base and J lost 6, with 21 bases in between. The CDR3 spans 18 residues. With 60 Vbeta and 13 Jbeta primers, the PCR was carried out. Profiled with immunoSEQ multiplex PCR; TCRdb holds only in-frame clones, not every one. The data show about 38,000 clones, around three fifths seen once. The study's findings and limits: Highest at DRB1 and lowest at HLA-C, TCR association rates differed among HLA loci in a later analysis.

Details on this clone: Its matching antigen is unknown.

V is TRBV2 and J is TRBJ2-2; D is perhaps TRBD2 (7 bases). Source material: PBMCs. The sequence derives from a man over 45 in good health and CMV-seropositive. The CDR3 here is CASSEGWGGLSFSGELFF. The CDR3 coding sequence is TGTGCCAGCAGTGAAGGGTGGGGGGGCCTTTCATTCTCCGGGGAGCTGTTTTTT.